The 2 T cell receptor beta chains given below trace back to one sample, sequenced in a study of blood T cell repertoires in COVID-19. Assay used: immunoSEQ multiplex PCR; TCRdb lists only in-frame clones, some missing. The sample carries about 260,000 clones, around 90% recorded once. Specimen: peripheral blood. The receptors come from a human donor in a cohort sampled during active COVID-19.

This chain links TRBV9 with TRBJ1-3; 9 bases line up with TRBD1. Germline CDR1 and CDR2: SGDLS and YYNGEE. Trimming took 3 bases from V and 5 from J; bases not matched to a gene: 3. The CDR3 totals 14 residues. CDR3 in amino acids: CASSAGQGRNTIYF. The CDR3 DNA follows: TGTGCCAGCAGCGCGGGACAGGGTAGAAACACCATATATTTT.

The J gene is TRBJ2-5, the V gene TRBV5-1; TRBD2 matches 16 bases. CDR3 size: 19 residues. V was clipped by 2 bases and J by 4 bases; unmatched bases: 11. CDR1 is SGHRS and CDR2 is YFSETQ in the germline V gene. The CDR3 nucleotides are TGCGCCAGCAGCTTCCCTGGGACTAGCGGGAGGGCCTCGGGAGAGACCCAGTACTTC. Its translation: CASSFPGTSGRASGETQYF.